The rows below give T cell receptor beta chains drawn from one sample of a study of cytomegalovirus exposure and HLA in healthy donors. Sequenced by immunoSEQ multiplex PCR; TCRdb stores in-frame clones only, minus some. The sample contains some 150,000 clones, around 90% of which appear only once. The sequenced sample consisted of PBMCs. These receptors were collected from a man younger than 35 in good health and CMV-seronegative. Each CDR3 is given with its conserved first and last residue. A D gene is named only where the DNA matches it firmly. Size is omitted from some rows. Given values are once, few, many or a class for expanded clones.

clone size: -
D gene: TRBD1
CDR3 length: 14
V gene: TRBV30
J gene: TRBJ1-4
CDR3 protein: CAWTQGAYNEKLFF
CDR3 DNA: TGTGCCTGGACGCAGGGGGCGTATAATGAAAAACTGTTTTTT

clone size: once
D gene: -
CDR3 length: 13
V gene: TRBV6-5
J gene: TRBJ1-3
CDR3 protein: CASRPPGTDTIYF
CDR3 DNA: TGTGCCAGCAGACCCCCCGGTACCGACACCATATATTTT

clone size: once
D gene: -
CDR3 length: 18
V gene: TRBV28
J gene: TRBJ2-2
CDR3 protein: CASSPPSGAGRGTGELFF
CDR3 DNA: TGTGCCAGCAGTCCACCAAGTGGGGCGGGGAGGGGGACCGGGGAGCTGTTTTTT

clone size: -
D gene: -
CDR3 length: 11
V gene: TRBV27
J gene: TRBJ1-1
CDR3 protein: CASSPRREAFF
CDR3 DNA: TGTGCCAGCAGTCCCCGGCGGGAAGCTTTCTTT

clone size: -
D gene: TRBD1
CDR3 length: 14
V gene: TRBV11-2
J gene: TRBJ1-5
CDR3 protein: CASSSQGISQPQHF
CDR3 DNA: TGTGCCAGCAGCTCACAGGGGATCAGTCAGCCCCAGCATTTT

clone size: -
D gene: -
CDR3 length: 16
V gene: TRBV28
J gene: TRBJ1-5
CDR3 protein: CASSITGTFSNQPQHF
CDR3 DNA: TGTGCCAGCAGTATCACCGGGACATTTAGCAATCAGCCCCAGCATTTT

clone size: -
D gene: TRBD1
CDR3 length: 15
V gene: TRBV6-4
J gene: TRBJ2-1
CDR3 protein: CASSEPGQGGNEQFF
CDR3 DNA: TGTGCCAGCAGTGAACCGGGACAGGGTGGCAATGAGCAGTTCTTC

clone size: -
D gene: TRBD1
CDR3 length: 16
V gene: TRBV28
J gene: TRBJ2-1
CDR3 protein: CASSPRTGWSYNEQFF
CDR3 DNA: TGTGCCAGCAGTCCCCGGACAGGGTGGTCCTACAATGAGCAGTTCTTC

clone size: -
D gene: TRBD1
CDR3 length: 14
V gene: TRBV27
J gene: TRBJ2-4
CDR3 protein: CASSLGATGDIQYF
CDR3 DNA: TGTGCCAGTAGTTTAGGGGCCACAGGGGACATTCAGTACTTC

clone size: -
D gene: -
CDR3 length: 14
V gene: TRBV2
J gene: TRBJ2-2
CDR3 protein: CASSEILNTGELFF
CDR3 DNA: TGTGCCAGCAGTGAAATTCTGAACACCGGGGAGCTGTTTTTT

clone size: -
D gene: TRBD1
CDR3 length: 14
V gene: TRBV5-1
J gene: TRBJ2-5
CDR3 protein: CASSLEGAGETQYF
CDR3 DNA: TGCGCCAGCAGCTTGGAGGGGGCAGGGGAGACCCAGTACTTC

clone size: -
D gene: -
CDR3 length: 12
V gene: TRBV28
J gene: TRBJ1-3
CDR3 protein: CASCVSGNTIYF
CDR3 DNA: TGTGCCAGCTGCGTTTCTGGAAACACCATATATTTT

clone size: few
D gene: -
CDR3 length: 14
V gene: TRBV7-2
J gene: TRBJ1-1
CDR3 protein: CASSLGRLNTEAFF
CDR3 DNA: TGTGCCAGCAGCTTAGGGCGGTTGAACACTGAAGCTTTCTTT

clone size: -
D gene: TRBD1
CDR3 length: 13
V gene: TRBV6-5
J gene: TRBJ1-1
CDR3 protein: CASSSGGSTEAFF
CDR3 DNA: TGTGCCAGCAGTTCAGGGGGGAGCACTGAAGCTTTCTTT

clone size: -
D gene: TRBD2
CDR3 length: 16
V gene: TRBV5-6
J gene: TRBJ2-7
CDR3 protein: CASSPTGTSAIHEQYF
CDR3 DNA: TGTGCCAGCAGCCCCACCGGGACTAGCGCGATCCACGAGCAGTACTTC

clone size: few
D gene: TRBD1
CDR3 length: 15
V gene: TRBV9
J gene: TRBJ1-2
CDR3 protein: CASSVDRVGIYGYTF
CDR3 DNA: TGTGCCAGCAGCGTCGACAGGGTCGGAATCTATGGCTACACCTTC

clone size: once
D gene: TRBD2
CDR3 length: 16
V gene: TRBV27
J gene: TRBJ2-5
CDR3 protein: CASSQSGGALAETQYF
CDR3 DNA: TGTGCCAGCAGTCAAAGCGGGGGGGCCCTAGCAGAGACCCAGTACTTC

clone size: -
D gene: -
CDR3 length: 13
V gene: TRBV7-2
J gene: TRBJ2-1
CDR3 protein: CASSTIGLGLRVF
CDR3 DNA: TGTGCCAGCAGCACAATCGGTCTAGGCCTGAGGGTCTTC